Below, 18 T cell receptor beta chains from the same sample are listed, as sequenced in a study of blood T cell repertoires in COVID-19. The table came from immunoSEQ multiplex PCR; TCRdb's copy has only in-frame clones and leaves some out. The sample includes some 97,000 clones, 91% of them seen just once. Input material: peripheral blood. The source is a man aged 55 to 70 with acute or convalescent COVID-19.

The rearrangement joins TRBV27 to TRBJ2-7; 9 bases are a match to TRBD1. The length of the CDR3 is 14 residues. Germline V gene sequence: CDR1 MNHEY, CDR2 SMNVEV (reference sequence). Trimming at V came to 5 bases and at J to 3 bases, leaving 5 bases not matched to a gene. CDR3: CASSGQGRSYEQYF. The CDR3 coding sequence is TGTGCCAGCAGTGGACAGGGGCGGAGCTACGAGCAGTACTTC.

The chain uses TRBV3-1 (or the pseudogene TRBV3-2) and TRBJ2-5; a possible D gene is TRBD1 (7 bases). The germline CDR1 and CDR2 sequences are LGHDT and YNNKEL (reference sequence). Trimming pared 4 bases from V and 4 bases from J, leaving 16 bases between. This CDR3 is built from 15 residues. The CDR3 sequence is CASSLGGGAGETQYF. CDR3 nucleotides: TGTGCCAGCAGCCTAGGAGGGGGCGCGGGAGAGACCCAGTACTTC.

V usage is TRBV18 and J usage is TRBJ2-1; possible D gene TRBD2, 6 bases. This CDR3 is built from 14 residues. Trimming took 6 bases from V and 3 from J, leaving 12 bases between them. CDR1 is KGHSH, CDR2 LQKENI, per germline. CDR3 sequence: CASSSREDYNEQFF. Here the CDR3 DNA reads TGTGCCAGCTCTTCAAGGGAGGACTACAATGAGCAGTTCTTC.

This chain links TRBV30 with TRBJ1-2; D call uncertain. Looked up from germline, CDR1 is GTSNPN and CDR2 is SVGIG (reference sequence). The CDR3 spans 13 residues. Trimming removed 3 bases from V and 6 bases from J, with 14 bases in between. CDR3 region: CAWRGRGEDGYTF. The CDR3 nucleotides are TGTGCCTGGAGGGGTCGGGGTGAGGATGGCTACACCTTC. Based on the CDR3 plus reference TRBV30 and TRBJ1-2, the full variable domain is SQTIHQWPATLVQPVGSPLSLECTVEGTSNPNLYWYRQAAGRGLQLLFYSVGIGQISSEVPQNLSASRPQDRQFILSSKKLLLSDSGFYLCAWRGRGEDGYTFGSGTRLTVV.

This chain uses TRBV12-3 or TRBV12-4 with TRBJ1-1; possible D gene TRBD1, 5 bases. With 6 bases removed from V and 0 bases from J, the gap between germline ends came to 8 bases. CDR3 size: 13 residues. CDR3 region: CASSRQMNTEAFF. CDR3 nucleotides: TGTGCCAGCAGCCGACAGATGAACACTGAAGCTTTCTTT.

This rearrangement joins TRBV10-3 to TRBJ2-1; 7 bases agree with TRBD2. Germline V gene lookup returns CDR1 ENHRY and CDR2 SYGVKD. The CDR3 is 15 amino acids. Trimming cost V 6 bases and J 6 bases; bases outside gene matches: 11. The DNA for the CDR3 is TGTGCCATCAGCAGTCGTCCAGGGAGGGGCAATGAGCAGTTCTTC. It is translated as CAISSRPGRGNEQFF.

The V and J genes are TRBV30 and TRBJ1-4, with D unclear. Trimming shortened V by 1 base and J by 3 bases, and 6 bases separated the two germline ends. The CDR3 has 13 residues. The germline V gene has CDR1 GTSNPN and CDR2 SVGIG (reference sequence). The CDR3 protein is CAWSGGSNEKLFF. Written as DNA, the CDR3 is TGTGCCTGGAGTGGCGGTTCTAATGAAAAACTGTTTTTT. The entire variable domain, with the rest obtained from reference TRBV30 and TRBJ1-4, is as follows: SQTIHQWPATLVQPVGSPLSLECTVEGTSNPNLYWYRQAAGRGLQLLFYSVGIGQISSEVPQNLSASRPQDRQFILSSKKLLLSDSGFYLCAWSGGSNEKLFFGSGTQLSVL.

The chain recombines TRBV2 with TRBJ1-2; D may be TRBD1 (5 bases). Germline assignment: CDR1 SNHLY and CDR2 FYNNEI. The CDR3 consists of 16 residues. Trimming took off 0 bases at V and 0 bases at J, with 11 bases between the two ends. CDR3 protein: CASSEALGGTNYGYTF. CDR3 in DNA: TGTGCCAGCAGTGAAGCGCTGGGGGGTACTAACTATGGCTACACCTTC.

In this sample, this clone turned up a few times. The chain joins TRBV28 to TRBJ1-3; D is unclear. The CDR3 totals 15 residues. Trimming took off 10 bases at V and 0 bases at J, with 16 bases between the two ends. Per germline, CDR1 MDHEN and CDR2 SYDVKM. The CDR3 sequence: CATKLISSSGNTIYF. The CDR3 nucleotides are TGTGCCACCAAGTTAATCTCGAGCTCTGGAAACACCATATATTTT.

The V call is TRBV28, the J call TRBJ2-4; D might be TRBD1 (5 bases). Germline V gives CDR1 MDHEN, CDR2 SYDVKM. Trimming removed 6 bases from V and 0 bases from J, with 15 bases in between. The CDR3 covers 16 residues. The CDR3 protein is CASSRGHLLAKNIQYF. The CDR3 DNA follows: TGTGCCAGCAGCCGAGGACACCTCCTAGCCAAAAACATTCAGTACTTC.

The V and J genes are TRBV29-1 and TRBJ2-5; TRBD2 matches 13 bases. Germline V gene lookup returns CDR1 SQVTM and CDR2 ANQGSEA. With V trimmed by 7 bases and J by 0 bases, 2 bases remained unmatched. The CDR3 is 14 residues long. The CDR3 reads CSGGLAGDQETQYF. The CDR3, as DNA: TGCAGCGGCGGACTAGCGGGAGACCAAGAGACCCAGTACTTC.

The V and J genes are TRBV5-1 and TRBJ1-2, with a tentative D call TRBD1 (5 bases). Trimming took 4 bases from V and 1 from J, leaving 14 bases between them. Per the germline V gene, CDR1 is SGHRS and CDR2 is YFSETQ. There are 15 residues in the CDR3. CDR3 residues: CASSQGEGINYGYTF. CDR3 nucleotides: TGCGCCAGCAGCCAAGGGGAGGGCATTAACTATGGCTACACCTTC.

This clone is medium-sized (0.01 to 0.1%) in the sample. The rearrangement links TRBV11-3 to TRBJ2-3; D perhaps matches TRBD1 (6 bases). Trimming pared 3 bases from V and 3 bases from J, leaving 10 bases between. CDR1 and CDR2 (germline): SGHNT, YENEEA. The CDR3 contains 14 residues. CDR3 sequence: CASSFEGGTDTQYF. Here the CDR3 DNA reads TGTGCCAGCAGCTTTGAAGGGGGAACAGATACGCAGTATTTT.

The chain has TRBV5-1 and TRBJ2-3; 10 positions match TRBD2. This CDR3 comprises 16 residues. Germline V gene sequence: CDR1 SGHRS, CDR2 YFSETQ. V lost 1 base to trimming and J lost 3 bases; unmatched junction nucleotides: 5. CDR3 residues: CASSLSSGSRTDTQYF. DNA of the CDR3: TGCGCCAGCAGCTTGTCTAGCGGGAGTAGGACAGATACGCAGTATTTT. The full variable domain, completed using reference TRBV5-1 and TRBJ2-3, is KAGVTQTPRYLIKTRGQQVTLSCSPISGHRSVSWYQQTPGQGLQFLFEYFSETQRNKGNFPGRFSGRQFSNSRSEMNVSTLELGDSALYLCASSLSSGSRTDTQYFGPGTRLTVL.

The chain joins TRBV11-3 to TRBJ2-2; D possibly corresponds to TRBD1 (5 bases). The V end lost 4 bases, the J end lost 6 bases, and 18 bases lay between the germline ends. CDR1 and CDR2 from the germline V gene are SGHNT and YENEEA. The CDR3 has 16 amino acids. The DNA for the CDR3 is TGTGCCAGCAGCTCTGGGGTAGGGGCAGTCGCCGGGGAGCTGTTTTTT. Residues: CASSSGVGAVAGELFF.

The chain carries TRBV6-1 and TRBJ2-7, with 11 positions matching TRBD2. The trim removed 3 bases at V and 1 base at J, leaving 8 bases unmatched. Germline CDR1 MNHNS, CDR2 SASEGT. This CDR3 is 17 amino acids long. CDR3 region: CASSEGTSGFRSYEQYF. CDR3 DNA sequence: TGTGCCAGCAGTGAGGGGACTAGCGGCTTCCGATCCTACGAGCAGTACTTC.

The rearrangement uses TRBV28 and TRBJ1-5; D gene ambiguous. V was shortened by 5 bases and J by 6 bases, with 11 bases between the two germline ends. Germline V gene lookup returns CDR1 MDHEN and CDR2 SYDVKM. This CDR3 contains 13 residues. This CDR3 is CASSPKTPQPQHF. In DNA, the CDR3 is TGTGCCAGCAGTCCTAAAACGCCTCAGCCCCAGCATTTT.

The table lists this clone with a count of one. The CDR3 here is CASAPGTDLYGYTF. The CDR3 nucleotides are TGCGCCAGCGCCCCCGGGACAGACCTTTATGGCTACACCTTC. The gene calls are TRBV5-1 and TRBJ1-2; 7 nucleotides agree with TRBD1. Trimming removed 7 bases from V and 5 bases from J; junction bases left unmatched: 11. CDR3 length equals 14 residues. The V gene's germline CDR1 is SGHRS and CDR2 YFSETQ.